This is a list of T cell receptor beta chains from one sample in a study of T cells in Graves' hyperthyroidism and ophthalmopathy. Each CDR3 protein gets one entry after TCRdb re-called the multiplex PCR reads with MiXCR. The sample lists roughly 110,000 distinct CDR3 sequences, roughly 15% occurring once. The sample taken for sequencing was blood. The receptors were gathered from a woman aged 45-59 years with Graves' hyperthyroidism. Each CDR3 is given with its conserved first and last residue. D genes are given only for firm matches.

TRBJ1-5 TRBD1 TRBV28 CASSPDRQGFFQPQHF
TRBJ2-2 - TRBV2 CASSLYLVSNTGELFF
TRBJ1-5 TRBD1 TRBV12-3/TRBV12-4 CASSYTGGAGNQPQHF
TRBJ2-3 TRBD1 TRBV5-1 CASSLAGTGSGDTQYF
TRBJ2-1 TRBD2 TRBV4-2 CASSQDLGSGSRWFF
TRBJ2-3 - TRBV6-1 CASSELDSSTDTQYF
TRBJ2-5 TRBD2 TRBV3-1 CASSQVGLGRETQYF
TRBJ1-1 TRBD1 TRBV7-9 CASSSTRDRGKDTEAFF
TRBJ2-3 TRBD2 TRBV5-1 CASSLGTSGDTDTQYF
TRBJ2-3 - TRBV6-2/TRBV6-3 CASSLLTDTQYF
TRBJ2-7 - TRBV28 CASTGHYEQYF
TRBJ2-4 - TRBV2 CASSDPPQGEDKNIQYF
TRBJ1-6 TRBD1 TRBV7-2 CASSPGQGARPLHF
TRBJ2-2 TRBD1 TRBV28 CASEEQGSTGELFF
TRBJ1-2 - TRBV12-3/TRBV12-4 CASSQASSGNYGYTF
TRBJ1-2 - TRBV19 CASSILVSRDGGRNHYGYTF
TRBJ1-1 - TRBV20-1 CSARGPTSWGTEAFF
TRBJ2-7 - TRBV18 CASSPGRGTYEQYF
TRBJ2-4 - TRBV20-1 CSVGGKNIQYF
TRBJ1-2 TRBD1 TRBV5-8 CASSFPLGRGYGYTF
TRBJ1-4 - TRBV28 CASSFSPRSKKLFF
TRBJ2-2 - TRBV6-5 CASSYSRSGELFF
TRBJ2-3 TRBD2 TRBV20-1 CSASFILAGETDTQYF
TRBJ1-6 - TRBV6-6 CASSSSRGKNSPLHF
TRBJ2-1 - TRBV19 CASRPGGVGSSYNEQFF
TRBJ2-7 - TRBV28 CASSSGTTVYEQYF
TRBJ1-5 - TRBV3-1 CASSQGPVQQPQHF
TRBJ1-1 - TRBV6-5 CASSYSIWYSGLNTEAFF
TRBJ1-2 TRBD1 TRBV29-1 CSVRGDSSNSNYGYTF
TRBJ1-4 - TRBV5-8 CASSLKGNNEKLFF
TRBJ1-2 - TRBV28 CASSLSLYGYTF
TRBJ2-5 - TRBV29-1 CSVGLVIVETQYF
TRBJ1-2 - TRBV28 CASSSPVYPNYGYTF
TRBJ2-1 TRBD1 TRBV12-3/TRBV12-4 CASSFQGAYDEQFF
TRBJ1-1 - TRBV5-1 CASSVDPNTEAFF
TRBJ2-2 - TRBV7-2 CASSLEGQAGELFF
TRBJ2-6 - TRBV12-3/TRBV12-4 CASSFRDPGANVLTF
TRBJ2-3 - TRBV9 CASSVDRETSTDTQYF
TRBJ1-5 - TRBV28 CASSAGTKGNQPQHF
TRBJ2-1 TRBD2 TRBV6-1 CASSTSGGLSSYNEQFF
TRBJ2-7 TRBD2 TRBV19 CASSLGTSGDDEQYF
TRBJ2-3 TRBD2 TRBV28 CATLLAGGDLDTQYF
- TRBD2 TRBV7-8 CASSMGLAGYEQFF
TRBJ2-6 - TRBV7-9 CASSRRQNSGANVLTF
TRBJ1-5 - TRBV6-1 CASSSDSVYMSQPQHF
TRBJ2-2 - TRBV6-1 CASIGSGESPSGTGELFF
TRBJ2-3 - TRBV20-1 CSARDYRADTQYF
TRBJ2-1 TRBD2 TRBV20-1 CSARDTGGRDEQFF
TRBJ2-1 TRBD2 TRBV29-1 CSVAPGTSGRPPYNEQFF
TRBJ1-3 TRBD1 TRBV12-3/TRBV12-4 CASRRTGGFGNTIYF
TRBJ2-1 - TRBV12-3/TRBV12-4 CASSRATTRGNEQFF
TRBJ2-1 - TRBV5-6 CASSSWGTTNEQFF
TRBJ1-1 - TRBV30 CAGNRVITEAFF
TRBJ1-5 - TRBV12-3/TRBV12-4 CASSRGHNQPQHF
TRBJ1-2 - TRBV6-1 CAISVEQLYGYTF
TRBJ1-1 - TRBV7-3 CASSLTNSRDTEAFF
TRBJ2-1 TRBD2 TRBV20-1 CSARGIGSGVSSSYNEQFF
TRBJ1-6 TRBD1 TRBV24-1 CATRTGRESPLHF
TRBJ1-1 - TRBV4-1 CASSPQGHTEAFF
TRBJ2-7 - TRBV29-1 CSVVGVGTRIYEQYF